This T cell receptor (beta chain) derives from a study of control samples from healthy donors and cancer patients. Germline assignment: CDR1 SGDLS and CDR2 YYNGEE. The CDR3 totals 14 residues. V was pared by 3 bases and J by 4 bases, with 13 bases between. Clones were sequenced by immunoSEQ multiplex PCR, and TCRdb holds only the in-frame ones, with some missing. The sample holds under 7,500 clones, roughly 85% seen once. The sample comprised PBMCs. The source of this sequence is a man aged 65 to 85 with lung cancer. The chain uses TRBV9 and TRBJ1-2; the D gene is possibly TRBD1 (6 bases). The CDR3: CASSASGHTYGYTF. CDR3 nucleotides: TGTGCCAGCAGCGCCTCGGGACACACCTATGGCTACACCTTC.